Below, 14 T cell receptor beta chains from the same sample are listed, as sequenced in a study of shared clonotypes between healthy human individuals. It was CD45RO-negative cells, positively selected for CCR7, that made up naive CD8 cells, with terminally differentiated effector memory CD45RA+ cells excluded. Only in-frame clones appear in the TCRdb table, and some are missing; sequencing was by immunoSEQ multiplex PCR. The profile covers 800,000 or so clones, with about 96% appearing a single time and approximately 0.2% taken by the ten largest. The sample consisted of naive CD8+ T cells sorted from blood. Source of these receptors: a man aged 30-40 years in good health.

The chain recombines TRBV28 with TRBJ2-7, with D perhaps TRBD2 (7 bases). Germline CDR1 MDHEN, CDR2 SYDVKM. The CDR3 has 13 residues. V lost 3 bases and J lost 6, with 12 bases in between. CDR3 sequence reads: CASSFRGAVEQYF. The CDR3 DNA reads TGTGCCAGCAGTTTTCGGGGGGCAGTCGAGCAGTACTTC.

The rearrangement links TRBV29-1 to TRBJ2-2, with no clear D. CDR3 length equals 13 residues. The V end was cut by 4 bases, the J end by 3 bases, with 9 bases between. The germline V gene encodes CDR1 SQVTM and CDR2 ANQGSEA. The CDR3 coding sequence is TGCAGCGTTGTACGGCCACACACCGGGGAGCTGTTTTTT. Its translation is CSVVRPHTGELFF.

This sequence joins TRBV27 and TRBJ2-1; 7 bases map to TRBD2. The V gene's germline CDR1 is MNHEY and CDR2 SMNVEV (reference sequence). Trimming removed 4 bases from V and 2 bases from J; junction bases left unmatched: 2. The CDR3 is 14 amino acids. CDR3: CASSSAGTYNEQFF. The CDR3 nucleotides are TGTGCCAGCAGTTCAGCGGGAACCTACAATGAGCAGTTCTTC.

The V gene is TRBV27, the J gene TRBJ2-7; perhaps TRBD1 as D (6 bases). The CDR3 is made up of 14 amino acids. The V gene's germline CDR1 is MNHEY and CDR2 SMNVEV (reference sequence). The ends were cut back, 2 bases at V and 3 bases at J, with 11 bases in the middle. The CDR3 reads CASSLQGPNYEQYF. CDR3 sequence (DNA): TGTGCCAGCAGTTTACAGGGGCCAAACTACGAGCAGTACTTC.

The CDR3 sequence is CASSPRQTYNEQFF. CDR3 bases: TGTGCCAGCAGTCCCCGACAAACATACAATGAGCAGTTCTTC. The rearrangement links TRBV28 to TRBJ2-1; D call uncertain. The CDR3 has 14 residues. CDR1 is MDHEN and CDR2 is SYDVKM in the germline V gene. The germline V and J ends were trimmed by 5 bases and 4 bases, with 12 bases remaining between them.

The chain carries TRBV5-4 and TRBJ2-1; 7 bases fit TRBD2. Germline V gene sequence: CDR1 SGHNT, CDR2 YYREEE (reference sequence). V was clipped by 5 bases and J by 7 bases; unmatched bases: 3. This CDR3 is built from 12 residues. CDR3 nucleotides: TGTGCCAGCAGGCGGGGGACTAATGAGCAGTTCTTC. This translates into CASRRGTNEQFF.

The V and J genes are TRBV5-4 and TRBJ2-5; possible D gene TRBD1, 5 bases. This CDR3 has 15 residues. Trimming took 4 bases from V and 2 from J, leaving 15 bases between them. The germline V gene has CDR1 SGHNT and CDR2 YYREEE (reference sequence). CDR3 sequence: CASSPAWGPQETQYF. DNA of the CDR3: TGTGCCAGCAGCCCCGCATGGGGCCCACAAGAGACCCAGTACTTC.

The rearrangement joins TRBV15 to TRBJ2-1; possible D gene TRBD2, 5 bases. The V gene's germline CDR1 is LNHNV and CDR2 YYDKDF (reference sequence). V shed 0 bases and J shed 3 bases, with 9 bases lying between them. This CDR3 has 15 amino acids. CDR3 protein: CATSRDRGFYNEQFF. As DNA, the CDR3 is TGTGCCACCAGCAGAGATCGGGGATTCTACAATGAGCAGTTCTTC.

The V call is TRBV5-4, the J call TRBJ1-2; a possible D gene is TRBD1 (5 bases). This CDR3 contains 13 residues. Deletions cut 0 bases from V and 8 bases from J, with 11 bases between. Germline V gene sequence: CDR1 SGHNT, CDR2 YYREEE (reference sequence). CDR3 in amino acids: CASSLDQGAGYTF. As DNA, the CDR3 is TGTGCCAGCAGCTTGGATCAGGGTGCGGGCTACACCTTC.

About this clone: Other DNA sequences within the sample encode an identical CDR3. In nucleotides, the CDR3 is TGTGCCAGCAGTTTAGCGGGAGGTCAAGAGACCCAGTACTTC. It translates to CASSLAGGQETQYF. This sequence joins TRBV27 and TRBJ2-5, with 8 bases fitting TRBD2. This CDR3 contains 14 residues. Germline lookup yields CDR1 MNHEY and CDR2 SMNVEV (reference sequence). V gave up 2 bases and J gave up 2 bases; unmatched junction bases: 1.

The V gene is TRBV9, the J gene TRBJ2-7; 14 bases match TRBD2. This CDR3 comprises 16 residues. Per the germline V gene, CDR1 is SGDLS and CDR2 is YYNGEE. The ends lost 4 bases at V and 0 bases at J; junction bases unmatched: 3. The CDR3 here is CASSQGLAGGSYEQYF. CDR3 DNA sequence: TGTGCCAGCAGCCAAGGACTAGCGGGAGGCTCCTACGAGCAGTACTTC.

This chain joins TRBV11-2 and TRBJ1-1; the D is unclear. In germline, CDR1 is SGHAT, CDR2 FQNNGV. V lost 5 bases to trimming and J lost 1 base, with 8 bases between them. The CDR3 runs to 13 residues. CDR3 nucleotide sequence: TGTGCCAGCAGCCTTACAAGGAACACTGAAGCTTTCTTT. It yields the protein CASSLTRNTEAFF. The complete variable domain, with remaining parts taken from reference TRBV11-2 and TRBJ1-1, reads EAGVAQSPRYKIIEKRQSVAFWCNPISGHATLYWYQQILGQGPKLLIQFQNNGVVDDSQLPKDRFSAERLKGVDSTLKIQPAKLEDSAVYLCASSLTRNTEAFFGQGTRLTVV.

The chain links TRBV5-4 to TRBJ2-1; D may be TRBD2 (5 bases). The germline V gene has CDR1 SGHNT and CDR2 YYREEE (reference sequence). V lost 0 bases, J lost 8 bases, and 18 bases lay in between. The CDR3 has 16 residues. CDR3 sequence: CASSLATSAGSHEQFF. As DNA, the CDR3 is TGTGCCAGCAGCTTGGCTACGTCTGCGGGTTCTCATGAGCAGTTCTTC.

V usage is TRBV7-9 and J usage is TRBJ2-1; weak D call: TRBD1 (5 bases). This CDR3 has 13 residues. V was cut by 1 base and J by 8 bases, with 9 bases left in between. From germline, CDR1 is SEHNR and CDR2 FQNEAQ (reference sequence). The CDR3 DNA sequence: TGTGCCAGCAGCTTAGATGGGGCCTATGAGCAGTTCTTC. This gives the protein CASSLDGAYEQFF.